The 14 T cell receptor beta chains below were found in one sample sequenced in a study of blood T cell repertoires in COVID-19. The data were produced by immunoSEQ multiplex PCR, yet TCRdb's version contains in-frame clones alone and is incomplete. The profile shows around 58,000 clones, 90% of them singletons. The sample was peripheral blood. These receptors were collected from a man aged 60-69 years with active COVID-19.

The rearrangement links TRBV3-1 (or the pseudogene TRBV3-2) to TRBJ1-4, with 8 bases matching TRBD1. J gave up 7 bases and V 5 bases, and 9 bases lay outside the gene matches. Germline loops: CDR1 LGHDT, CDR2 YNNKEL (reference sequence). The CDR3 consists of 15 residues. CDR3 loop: CASSSRTGQGEKLFF. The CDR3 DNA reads TGTGCCAGCAGCAGTCGGACAGGGCAGGGTGAAAAACTGTTTTTT.

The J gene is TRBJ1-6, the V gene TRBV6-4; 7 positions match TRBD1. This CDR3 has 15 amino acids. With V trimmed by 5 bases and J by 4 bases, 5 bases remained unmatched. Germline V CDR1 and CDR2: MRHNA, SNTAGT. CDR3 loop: CASSPGQTYNSPLHF. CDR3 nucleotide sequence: TGTGCCAGCAGTCCGGGACAGACTTATAATTCACCCCTCCACTTT.

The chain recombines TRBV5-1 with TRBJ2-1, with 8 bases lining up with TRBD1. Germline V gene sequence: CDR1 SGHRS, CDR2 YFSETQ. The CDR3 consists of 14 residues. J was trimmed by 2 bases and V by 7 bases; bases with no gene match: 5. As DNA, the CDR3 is TGCGCCAGCGGAGGACAGGGTACCTACAATGAGCAGTTCTTC. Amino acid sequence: CASGGQGTYNEQFF.

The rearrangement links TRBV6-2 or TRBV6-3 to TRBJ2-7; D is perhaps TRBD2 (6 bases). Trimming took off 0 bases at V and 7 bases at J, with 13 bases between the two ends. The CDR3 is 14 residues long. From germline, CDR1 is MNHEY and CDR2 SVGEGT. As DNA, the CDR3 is TGTGCCAGCAGTTACTCCGGGAGACGGCGGGAGCAGTACTTC. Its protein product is CASSYSGRRREQYF.

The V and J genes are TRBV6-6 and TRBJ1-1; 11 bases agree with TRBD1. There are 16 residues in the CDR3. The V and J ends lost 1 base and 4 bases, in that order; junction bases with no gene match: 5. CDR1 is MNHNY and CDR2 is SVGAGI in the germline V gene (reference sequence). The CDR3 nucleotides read TGTGCCAGCAGTTACTTAAGGACAGGGGGCTTCACTGAAGCTTTCTTT. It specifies CASSYLRTGGFTEAFF.

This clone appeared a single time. The CDR3 DNA is TGCAGCGTTGAAGGACCACCAGGAAGCACAGATACGCAGTATTTT. Its protein product is CSVEGPPGSTDTQYF. The genes are TRBV29-1 and TRBJ2-3; D unclear. Germline CDR1 and CDR2: SQVTM and ANQGSEA. With 1 base removed from V and 0 bases from J, the gap between germline ends came to 11 bases. This CDR3 has 15 amino acids.

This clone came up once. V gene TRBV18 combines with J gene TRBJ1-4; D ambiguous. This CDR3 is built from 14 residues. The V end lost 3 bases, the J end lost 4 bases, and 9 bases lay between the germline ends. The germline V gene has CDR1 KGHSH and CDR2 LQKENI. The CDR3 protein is CASSPREINEKLFF. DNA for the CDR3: TGTGCCAGCTCACCGCGGGAAATTAATGAAAAACTGTTTTTT. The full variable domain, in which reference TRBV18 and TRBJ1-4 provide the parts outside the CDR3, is NAGVMQNPRHLVRRRGQEARLRCSPMKGHSHVYWYRQLPEEGLKFMVYLQKENIIDESGMPKERFSAEFPKEGPSILRIQQVVRGDSAAYFCASSPREINEKLFFGSGTQLSVL.

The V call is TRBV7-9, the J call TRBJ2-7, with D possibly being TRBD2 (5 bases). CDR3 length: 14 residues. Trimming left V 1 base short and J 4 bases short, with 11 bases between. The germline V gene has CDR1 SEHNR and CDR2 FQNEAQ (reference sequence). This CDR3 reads CASSLVGSSYEQYF. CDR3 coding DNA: TGTGCCAGCAGCTTAGTAGGGAGTTCTTACGAGCAGTACTTC.

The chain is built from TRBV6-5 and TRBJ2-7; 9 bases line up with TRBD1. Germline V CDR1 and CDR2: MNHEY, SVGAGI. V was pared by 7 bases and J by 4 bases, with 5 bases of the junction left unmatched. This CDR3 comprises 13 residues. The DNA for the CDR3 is TGTGCCAGCAAGGGACAGGGTTATTACGAGCAGTACTTC. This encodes CASKGQGYYEQYF.

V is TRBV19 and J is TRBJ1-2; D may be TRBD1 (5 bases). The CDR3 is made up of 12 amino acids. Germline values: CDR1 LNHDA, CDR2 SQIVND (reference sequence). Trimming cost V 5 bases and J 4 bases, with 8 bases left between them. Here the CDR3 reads CASSPDSYGYTF. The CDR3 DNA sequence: TGTGCCAGTAGTCCCGACAGCTATGGCTACACCTTC.

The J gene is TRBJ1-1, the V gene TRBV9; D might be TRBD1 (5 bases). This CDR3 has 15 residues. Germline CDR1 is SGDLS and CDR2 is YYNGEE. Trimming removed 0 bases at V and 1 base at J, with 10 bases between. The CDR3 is CASSVDPGQNTEAFF. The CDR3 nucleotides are TGTGCCAGCAGCGTAGATCCAGGGCAGAACACTGAAGCTTTCTTT.

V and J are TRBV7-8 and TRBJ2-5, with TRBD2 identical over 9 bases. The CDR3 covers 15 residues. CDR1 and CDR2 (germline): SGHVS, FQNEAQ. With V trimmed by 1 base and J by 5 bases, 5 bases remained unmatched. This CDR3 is CASSLGGTSSETQYF. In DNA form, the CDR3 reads TGTGCCAGCAGCTTAGGAGGGACTAGCTCGGAGACCCAGTACTTC.

This CDR3 is CASSGWPPGQIGDGEQYF. In nucleotides, the CDR3 is TGTGCCAGCAGTGGATGGCCGCCGGGACAGATAGGGGATGGGGAGCAGTACTTC. The chain is built from TRBV25-1 and TRBJ2-7, with 7 bases lining up with TRBD1. The CDR3 extends over 18 amino acids. The trim removed 4 bases at V and 7 bases at J, leaving 22 bases unmatched. Germline-derived CDR1 and CDR2 are MGHDK and SYGVNS.

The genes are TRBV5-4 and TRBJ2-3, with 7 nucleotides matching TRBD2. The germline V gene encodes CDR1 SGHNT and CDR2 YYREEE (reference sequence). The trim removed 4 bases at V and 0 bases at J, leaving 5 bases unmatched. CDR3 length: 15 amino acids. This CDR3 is CASSHRGGSTDTQYF. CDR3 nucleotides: TGTGCCAGCAGCCATCGCGGGGGTAGCACAGATACGCAGTATTTT.